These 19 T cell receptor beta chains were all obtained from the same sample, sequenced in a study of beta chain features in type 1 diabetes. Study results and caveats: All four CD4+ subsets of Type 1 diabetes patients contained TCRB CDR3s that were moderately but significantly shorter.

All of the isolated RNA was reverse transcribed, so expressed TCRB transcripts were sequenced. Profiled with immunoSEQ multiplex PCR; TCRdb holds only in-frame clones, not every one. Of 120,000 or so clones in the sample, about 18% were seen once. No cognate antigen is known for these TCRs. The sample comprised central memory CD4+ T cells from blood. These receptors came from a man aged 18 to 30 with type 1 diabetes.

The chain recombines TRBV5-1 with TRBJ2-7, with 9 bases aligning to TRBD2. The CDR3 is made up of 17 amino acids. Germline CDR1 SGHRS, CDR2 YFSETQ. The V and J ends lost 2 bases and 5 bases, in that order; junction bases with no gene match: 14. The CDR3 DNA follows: TGCGCCAGCAGCTTTAGACTAGCGGAGAGACGTAGTCACGAGCAGTACTTC. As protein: CASSFRLAERRSHEQYF.

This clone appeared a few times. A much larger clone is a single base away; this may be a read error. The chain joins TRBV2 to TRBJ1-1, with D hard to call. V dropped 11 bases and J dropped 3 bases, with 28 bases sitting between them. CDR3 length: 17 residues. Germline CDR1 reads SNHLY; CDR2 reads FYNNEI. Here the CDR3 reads CARGNLRWESSHTEAFF. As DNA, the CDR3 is TGTGCCCGCGGGAATCTGAGGTGGGAAAGTAGCCACACTGAAGCTTTCTTT.

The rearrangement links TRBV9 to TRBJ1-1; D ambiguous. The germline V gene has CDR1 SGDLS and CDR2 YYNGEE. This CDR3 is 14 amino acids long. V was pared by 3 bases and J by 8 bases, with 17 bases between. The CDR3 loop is CASSATPSAGEAFF. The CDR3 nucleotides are TGTGCCAGCAGCGCCACACCCTCTGCTGGAGAAGCTTTCTTT.

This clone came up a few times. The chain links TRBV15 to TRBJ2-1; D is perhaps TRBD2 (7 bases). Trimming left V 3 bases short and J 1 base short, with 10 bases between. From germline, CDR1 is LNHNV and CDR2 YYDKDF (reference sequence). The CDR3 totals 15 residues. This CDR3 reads CATSRRGGSYNEQFF. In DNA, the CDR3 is TGTGCCACCAGCAGGAGGGGGGGATCCTACAATGAGCAGTTCTTC.

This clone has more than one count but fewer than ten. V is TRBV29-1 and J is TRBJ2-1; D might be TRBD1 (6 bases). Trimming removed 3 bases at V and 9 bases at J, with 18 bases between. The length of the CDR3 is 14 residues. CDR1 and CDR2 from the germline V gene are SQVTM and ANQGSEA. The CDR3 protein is CSVESAGERGEQFF. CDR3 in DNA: TGCAGCGTTGAGTCGGCAGGGGAAAGGGGTGAGCAGTTCTTC.

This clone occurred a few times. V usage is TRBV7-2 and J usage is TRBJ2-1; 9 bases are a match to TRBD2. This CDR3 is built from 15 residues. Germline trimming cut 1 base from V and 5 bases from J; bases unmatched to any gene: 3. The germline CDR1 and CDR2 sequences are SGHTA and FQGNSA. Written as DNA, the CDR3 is TGTGCCAGCAGCTTAGGACTAGCGGCAAACAATGAGCAGTTCTTC. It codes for CASSLGLAANNEQFF.

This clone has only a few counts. CDR3 sequence: CASSLQGARSYGYTF. The CDR3 DNA reads as TGTGCCAGCAGCCTACAGGGGGCGCGGAGCTATGGCTACACCTTC. The chain has TRBV7-9 and TRBJ1-2, with 9 bases that match TRBD1. Germline V gene lookup returns CDR1 SEHNR and CDR2 FQNEAQ (reference sequence). The CDR3 runs 15 residues. J gave up 4 bases and V 5 bases, and 8 bases lay outside the gene matches.

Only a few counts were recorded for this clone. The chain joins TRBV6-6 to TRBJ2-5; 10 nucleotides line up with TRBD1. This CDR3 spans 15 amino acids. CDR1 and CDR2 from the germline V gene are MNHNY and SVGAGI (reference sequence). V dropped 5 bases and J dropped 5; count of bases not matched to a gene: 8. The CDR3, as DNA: TGTGCCAGCAGTATACGGGGACAGGGGATTGAGACCCAGTACTTC. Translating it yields CASSIRGQGIETQYF.

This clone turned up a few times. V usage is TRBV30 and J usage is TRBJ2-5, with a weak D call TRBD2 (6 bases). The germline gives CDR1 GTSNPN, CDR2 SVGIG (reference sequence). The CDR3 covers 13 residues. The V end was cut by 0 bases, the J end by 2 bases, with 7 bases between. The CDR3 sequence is CAWSVGSQETQYF. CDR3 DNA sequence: TGTGCCTGGAGTGTCGGGAGTCAAGAGACCCAGTACTTC.

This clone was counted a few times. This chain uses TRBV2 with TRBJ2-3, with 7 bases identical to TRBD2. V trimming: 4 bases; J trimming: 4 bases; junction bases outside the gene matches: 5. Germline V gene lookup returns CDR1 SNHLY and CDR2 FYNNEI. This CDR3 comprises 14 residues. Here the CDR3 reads CASSAKREADTQYF. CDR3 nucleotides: TGTGCCAGCAGTGCAAAGCGGGAAGCAGATACGCAGTATTTT.

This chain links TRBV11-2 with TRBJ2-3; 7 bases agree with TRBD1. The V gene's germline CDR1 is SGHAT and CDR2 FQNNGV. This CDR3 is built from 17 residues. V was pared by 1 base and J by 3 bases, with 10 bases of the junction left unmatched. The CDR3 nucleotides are TGTGCCAGCAGCTTAGTCCCCAGGGCAGGGGGAACAGATACGCAGTATTTT. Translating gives CASSLVPRAGGTDTQYF.

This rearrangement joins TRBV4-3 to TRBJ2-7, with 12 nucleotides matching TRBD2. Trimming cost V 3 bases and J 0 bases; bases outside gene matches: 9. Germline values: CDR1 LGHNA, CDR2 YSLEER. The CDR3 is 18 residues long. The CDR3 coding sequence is TGCGCCAGCAGCCAGGACAGGACTAGCGGGGTCCTCTCCTACGAGCAGTACTTC. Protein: CASSQDRTSGVLSYEQYF.

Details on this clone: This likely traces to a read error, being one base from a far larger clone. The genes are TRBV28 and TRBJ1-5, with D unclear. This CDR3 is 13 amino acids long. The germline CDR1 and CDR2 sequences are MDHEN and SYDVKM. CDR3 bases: TGTTCCAGCACCTTGGACGGTTATCAGCCCCAGCATTTT. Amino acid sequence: CSSTLDGYQPQHF.

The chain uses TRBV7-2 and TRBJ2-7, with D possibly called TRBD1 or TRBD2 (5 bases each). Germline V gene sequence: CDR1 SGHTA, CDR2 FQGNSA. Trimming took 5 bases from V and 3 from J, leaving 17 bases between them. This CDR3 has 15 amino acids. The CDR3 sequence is CASSAQGRPYYEQYF. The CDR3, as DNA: TGTGCCAGCAGCGCTCAGGGACGTCCGTACTACGAGCAGTACTTC.

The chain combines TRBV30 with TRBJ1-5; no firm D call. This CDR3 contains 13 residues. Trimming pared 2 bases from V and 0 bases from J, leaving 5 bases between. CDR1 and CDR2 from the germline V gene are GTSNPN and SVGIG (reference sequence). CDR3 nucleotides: TGTGCCTGGAGTTGGTCTAGCAATCAGCCCCAGCATTTT. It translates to CAWSWSSNQPQHF.

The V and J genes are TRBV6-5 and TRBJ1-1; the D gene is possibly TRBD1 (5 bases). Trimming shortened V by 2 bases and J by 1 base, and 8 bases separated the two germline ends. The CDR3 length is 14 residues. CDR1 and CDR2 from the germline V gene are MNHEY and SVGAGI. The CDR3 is CASSYTGQNTEAFF. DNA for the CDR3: TGTGCCAGCAGTTACACAGGACAGAACACTGAAGCTTTCTTT.

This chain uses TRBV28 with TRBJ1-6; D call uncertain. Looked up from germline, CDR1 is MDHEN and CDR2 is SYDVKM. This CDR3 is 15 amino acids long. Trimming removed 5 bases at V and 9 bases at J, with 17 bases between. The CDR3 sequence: CASSGGAGFGSPLHF. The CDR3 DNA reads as TGTGCCAGCAGTGGAGGTGCGGGTTTCGGTTCACCCCTCCACTTT. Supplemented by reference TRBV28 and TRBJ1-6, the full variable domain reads DVKVTQSSRYLVKRTGEKVFLECVQDMDHENMFWYRQDPGLGLRLIYFSYDVKMKEKGDIPEGYSVSREKKERFSLILESASTNQTSMYLCASSGGAGFGSPLHFGNGTRLTVT.

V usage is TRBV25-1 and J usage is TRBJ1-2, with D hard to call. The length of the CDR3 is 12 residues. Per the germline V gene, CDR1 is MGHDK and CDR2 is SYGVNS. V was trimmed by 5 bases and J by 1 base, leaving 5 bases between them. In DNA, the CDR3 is TGTGCCAGCAGTCAAAATAACTATGGCTACACCTTC. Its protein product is CASSQNNYGYTF.

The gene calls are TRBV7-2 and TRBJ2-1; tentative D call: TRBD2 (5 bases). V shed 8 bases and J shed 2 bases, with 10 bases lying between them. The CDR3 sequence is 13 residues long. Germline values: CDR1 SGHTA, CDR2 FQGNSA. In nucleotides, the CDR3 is TGTGCCAGCCGGGGTAGCACCTACAATGAGCAGTTCTTC. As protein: CASRGSTYNEQFF.